This T cell receptor (beta chain) was retrieved from a study of molecular identifiers for immune sequencing clone quantification (dated 2018 in TCRdb). At the level of the whole study: For a replicate experiment, RNA from roughly 20,000 or 100,000 naive CD8 T cells was divided into five aliquots, and four of the five aliquots were sequenced. This methods study used CD8 T cells to benchmark TCR RNA copy counting and molecular-identifier clustering-based TCR repertoire sequencing (MIDCIRS). What the study reported, not specific to this receptor: Naive libraries contained spiked-in Jurkat TCR RNA (more than nine copies' worth), which is not part of the donor repertoire. Modeling estimated about 2.8 recovered TCR RNA copies per cell, compared with about 10 by digital PCR, which implies 25% to 30% capture efficiency. In CMV-specific effector cells, clones with more than 20 RNA copies accounted for over 97% of molecules, whereas in naive cells such clones accounted for under 1%. Spiked-in Jurkat TCR RNA equivalent to a single cell was reported to be detectable even among 850,000 to 1,000,000 naive CD8 T cells. Identical TCR molecules sharing a barcode could cause highly expanded clone sizes to be underestimated. Without barcode sub-clustering, chimeric consensus sequences inflated TCR diversity; chimeras reached as high as 47%.

As concerns this clonotype: Which antigen it targets is not known. A read error is possible here, since a much larger clone lies one base away.

The library relied on PCR. The run used an Illumina HiSeq 4000. Bulk TCR libraries were generated as previously described, with the TCR primers listed in Table S5 used. Total RNA was purified with the Qiagen AllPrep DNA/RNA kit. Before analysis, reads from multiple sequencing runs of one library were combined. Processing in the source paper ran as follows. Reads were retained only if the reads had an exact TCR constant sequence, and the retained reads were trimmed to 150 nt and grouped according to their 12-nt molecular barcodes. Reads within each barcode group were sub-clustered using a 15% Levenshtein threshold, and quality-weighted consensus sequences were constructed for each RNA molecule. Non-functional sequences were filtered out, along with any lower-count sequence sitting one edit away from another sequence. Based on fitting two negative binomial distributions, any barcode sub-cluster with under 20% of the maximum read count was discarded. The raw public data were reprocessed by TCRdb itself: fastp quality trimming at Q25, MiXCR clonotype calling, in-frame beta chains only. Rows with one shared CDR3 protein collapse into an entry with the most common genes and DNA. The V and J calls were not made by the authors but by TCRdb's processing. In all, the sample holds 460,000 or so distinct CDR3 sequences, and 20% to 25% of those were seen once. Jointly, the top ten make up around 0.84% of the sample.

Counted from cysteine to phenylalanine, this CDR3 has 16 amino acids. Of the read, only the CDR3 DNA is kept; its 48 bases are in frame from base 1. CDR1 and CDR2, per the germline V gene, are LGHNA and YNFKEQ. Naive CD8 T cell libraries were made from about 21,000 to 970,000 sorted cells using 10%, 30% or 50% of purified RNA. Naive CD8 T cells were FACS-sorted as CD8+CD4-CCR7+CD45RA+ on a BD FACSAria II into RLT Plus buffer. Detection sensitivity was tested by spiking Jurkat RNA equal to roughly ten TCR copies' worth into samples containing roughly 19,000-1,100,000 naive CD8 T cells. CD8 T cells were enriched with RosetteSep CD8+ T Cell Enrichment Cocktail and Ficoll-Paque, followed by ACK red cell lysis.

The sample was naive CD8+ T cells from blood, with Jurkat cell RNA spiked in. The cell subset or site label of this sample denotes: FACS-sorted CD8+CD4-CCR7+CD45RA+ naive T cells. The receptor chain draws on TRBV4-2 and TRBJ2-3, with a tentative D gene TRBD2 over 5 matching bases. This receptor was taken from a human donor in good health. Some libraries in this study had Jurkat cell RNA spiked in. The CDR3 protein is CASSQAILDASDRQYF. The DNA sequence is TGTGCCAGCAGCCAAGCGATACTAGACGCCTCAGATAGGCAGTATTTT.